This entry concerns a single T cell receptor (beta chain). The entry originates in a study of blood T cell repertoires in COVID-19. In the study overall: From the United States, Italy and Spain came samples of acute and convalescent COVID-19.

This CDR3 is 16 amino acids long. The Seattle site enrolled patients during active infection and followed them longitudinally. Here immunoSEQ multiplex PCR was the method, and the copy in TCRdb shows in-frame clones only, minus some. Of roughly 200,000 clones in the sample, roughly four fifths are singletons; the top ten hold roughly 7.8%. Sequenced material: peripheral blood. The source of this sequence is an elderly woman with COVID-19, enrolled during active disease. V gene TRBV21-1 combines with J gene TRBJ2-3; the DNA was not compared with TRBD1, the D call given in the table. TRBV21-1 is a pseudogene segment. This CDR3 is CASTIRRRQGTDTQYF. CDR3 DNA: TGTGCCAGCACCATCAGGAGGAGACAGGGGACAGATACGCAGTATTTT.